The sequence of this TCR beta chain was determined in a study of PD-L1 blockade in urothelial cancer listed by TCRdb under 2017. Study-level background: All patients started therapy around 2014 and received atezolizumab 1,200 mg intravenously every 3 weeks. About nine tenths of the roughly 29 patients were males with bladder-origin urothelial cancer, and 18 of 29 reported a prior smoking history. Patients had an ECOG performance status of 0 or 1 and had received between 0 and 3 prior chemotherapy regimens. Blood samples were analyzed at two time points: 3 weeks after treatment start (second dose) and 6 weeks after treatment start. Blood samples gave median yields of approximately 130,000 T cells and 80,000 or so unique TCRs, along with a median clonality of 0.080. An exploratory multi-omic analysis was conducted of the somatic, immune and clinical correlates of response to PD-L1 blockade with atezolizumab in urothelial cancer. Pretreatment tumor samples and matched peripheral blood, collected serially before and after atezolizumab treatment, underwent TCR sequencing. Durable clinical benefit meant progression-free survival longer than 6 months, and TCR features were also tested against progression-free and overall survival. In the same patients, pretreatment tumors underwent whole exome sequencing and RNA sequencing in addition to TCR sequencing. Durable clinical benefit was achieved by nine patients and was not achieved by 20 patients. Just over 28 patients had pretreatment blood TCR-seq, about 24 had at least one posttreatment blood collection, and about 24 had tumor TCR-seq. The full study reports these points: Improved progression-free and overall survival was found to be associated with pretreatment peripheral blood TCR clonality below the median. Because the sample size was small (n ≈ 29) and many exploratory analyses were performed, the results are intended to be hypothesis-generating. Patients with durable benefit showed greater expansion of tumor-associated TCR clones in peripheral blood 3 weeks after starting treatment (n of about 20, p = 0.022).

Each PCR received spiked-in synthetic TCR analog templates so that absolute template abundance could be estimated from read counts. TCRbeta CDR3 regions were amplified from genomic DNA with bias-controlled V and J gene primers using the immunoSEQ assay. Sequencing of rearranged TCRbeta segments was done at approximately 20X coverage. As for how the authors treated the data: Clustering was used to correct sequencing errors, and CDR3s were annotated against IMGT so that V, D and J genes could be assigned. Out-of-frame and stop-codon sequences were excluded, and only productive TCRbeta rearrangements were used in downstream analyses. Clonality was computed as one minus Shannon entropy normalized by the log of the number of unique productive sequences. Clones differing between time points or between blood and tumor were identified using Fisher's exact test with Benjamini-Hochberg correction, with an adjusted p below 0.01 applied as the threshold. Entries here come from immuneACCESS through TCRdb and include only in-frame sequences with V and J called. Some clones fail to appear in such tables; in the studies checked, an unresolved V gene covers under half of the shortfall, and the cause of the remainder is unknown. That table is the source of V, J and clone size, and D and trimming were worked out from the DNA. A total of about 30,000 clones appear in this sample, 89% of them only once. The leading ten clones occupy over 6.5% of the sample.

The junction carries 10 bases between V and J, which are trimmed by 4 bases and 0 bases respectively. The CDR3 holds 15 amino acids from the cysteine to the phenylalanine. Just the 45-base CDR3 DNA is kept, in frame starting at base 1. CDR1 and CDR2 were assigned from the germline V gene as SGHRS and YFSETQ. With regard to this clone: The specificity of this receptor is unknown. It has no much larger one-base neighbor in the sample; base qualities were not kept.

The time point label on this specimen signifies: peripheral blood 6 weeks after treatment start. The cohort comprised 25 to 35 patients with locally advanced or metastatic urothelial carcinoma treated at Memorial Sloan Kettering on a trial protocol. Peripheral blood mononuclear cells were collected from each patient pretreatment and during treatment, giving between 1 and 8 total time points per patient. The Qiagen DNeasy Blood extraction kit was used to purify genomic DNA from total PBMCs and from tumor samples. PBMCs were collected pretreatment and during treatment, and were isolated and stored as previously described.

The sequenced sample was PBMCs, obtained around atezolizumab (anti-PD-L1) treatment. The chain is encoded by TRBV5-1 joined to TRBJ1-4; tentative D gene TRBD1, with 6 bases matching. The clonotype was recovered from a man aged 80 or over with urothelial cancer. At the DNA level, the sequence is TGCGCCAGCAGCGAAAGGACAGCAACTAATGAAAAACTGTTTTTT. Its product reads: CASSERTATNEKLFF.